This entry lists 5 T cell receptor beta chains sequenced from one sample in a study of cytotoxic CD8 clonotypes in ibrutinib-treated CLL. Profiling relied on immunoSEQ multiplex PCR, and the TCRdb table lists in-frame clones only, not all of them. The sample holds 76,000 or so clones, over 65% seen once. Sample: PBMCs, taken after 24 months of ibrutinib treatment. The receptors were gathered from a human donor with chronic lymphocytic leukemia.

V and J are TRBV13 and TRBJ2-1, with D unresolved. The V and J ends lost 6 bases and 3 bases respectively, with 9 bases between them. The length of the CDR3 is 13 residues. Germline CDR1 is PRHDT and CDR2 is FYEKMQ (reference sequence). CDR3 residues: CASSYGFYNEQFF. The CDR3 bases are TGTGCCAGCAGTTACGGCTTCTACAATGAGCAGTTCTTC.

J is TRBJ2-1 and V is TRBV15; D unclear. The ends were cut back, 6 bases at V and 0 bases at J, with 9 bases in the middle. Germline V gives CDR1 LNHNV, CDR2 YYDKDF (reference sequence). This CDR3 is 14 amino acids long. The CDR3: CATSGVNSYNEQFF. The CDR3 nucleotides read TGTGCCACCAGTGGGGTAAACTCCTACAATGAGCAGTTCTTC.

The chain uses TRBV13 and TRBJ2-7, with D uncertain. The CDR3 consists of 13 residues. Germline-derived CDR1 and CDR2 are PRHDT and FYEKMQ (reference sequence). The germline V and J ends were trimmed by 7 bases and 2 bases, with 12 bases remaining between them. Here the CDR3 DNA reads TGTGCCAGCAAGGGTGGTGATGCCTACGAGCAGTACTTC. Protein product: CASKGGDAYEQYF.

The gene calls are TRBV27 and TRBJ1-2, with a possible D match to TRBD1 (6 bases). V was shortened by 5 bases and J by 4 bases, with 11 bases between the two germline ends. Germline V gene lookup returns CDR1 MNHEY and CDR2 SMNVEV (reference sequence). This CDR3 has 13 amino acids. DNA of the CDR3: TGTGCCAGCAGTCCGAGACAGGCCTATGGCTACACCTTC. Amino acids: CASSPRQAYGYTF.

The genes are TRBV28 and TRBJ2-3; D call uncertain. V lost 10 bases, J lost 0 bases, and 8 bases lay in between. Germline V lookup: CDR1 MDHEN, CDR2 SYDVKM. The CDR3 is 12 residues long. CDR3 DNA: TGTGCCACCACAGCTAGCACAGATACGCAGTATTTT. It encodes CATTASTDTQYF.